This T cell receptor beta chain emerged from a study of response to subunit inactivated influenza vaccine. In this sample, this clonotype turned up many times. Its antigen is not identified. The CDR3 has 15 amino acids. Per the germline V gene, CDR1 is SGHAT and CDR2 is FQNNGV. V lost 5 bases to trimming and J lost 6 bases; unmatched junction nucleotides: 8. The study's findings and limits: Authors suggested seasonal influenza vaccinations each recruit few new T cells.

TCRdb recomputed calls from the RT-PCR reads with MiXCR, one row per CDR3 protein. Of 550,000 to 650,000 distinct CDR3 sequences in the sample, roughly 12% are singletons; the top ten hold roughly 10%. Source: PBMCs from blood, taken on the day of vaccination. The chain carries TRBV11-2 and TRBJ2-3; 10 bases are shared with TRBD2. The sequence derives from a man in his fifties or sixties who received an inactivated influenza vaccine. The DNA of the CDR3 is TGTGCCAGCAGCGGGCTAGCGGGAGCATCCGATACGCAGTATTTT. Translation gives CASSGLAGASDTQYF.